This TCR beta chain was recovered during a study of Graves' ophthalmopathy and Graves' hyperthyroidism. Diagnostic conclusions were grounded in clinical symptoms, serum thyroxine, TRAb, thyroid ultrasound and orbital computed tomography. This CDR3 contains 14 residues. From germline, CDR1 is LNHNV and CDR2 YYDKDF (reference sequence). V shed 5 bases and J 4 bases; nucleotides not matched to a gene: 7. RNA transcripts were the template, and TCR beta CDR3 regions were amplified from them. First-round RT-PCR with HTBI primers preceded a second-round multiplex PCR. TCRdb ran MiXCR on the multiplex PCR reads and lists one entry per CDR3 protein. The table lists 360,000 or so distinct CDR3 sequences, approximately 20% of them singletons, with roughly 1.4% in the top ten.

The sample comprised peripheral blood. The chain links TRBV15 to TRBJ1-2; 7 nucleotides line up with TRBD1. This sequence originates from a woman younger than 35 with Graves' ophthalmopathy. CDR3 nucleotides: TGTGCCACCAGCGGATTAGGGGGCCCCTATGGCTACACCTTC. It is translated as CATSGLGGPYGYTF. The full variable domain, with the rest looked up from reference TRBV15 and TRBJ1-2, is DAMVIQNPRYQVTQFGKPVTLSCSQTLNHNVMYWYQQKSSQAPKLLFHYYDKDFNNEADTPDNFQSRRPNTSFCFLDIRSPGLGDTAMYLCATSGLGGPYGYTFGSGTRLTVV.